This T cell receptor (beta chain) was recorded in a study of technical replicates of blood from a handful of donors. The germline V gene has CDR1 SGHAT and CDR2 FQDESV (reference sequence). CDR3 length equals 19 residues. V lost 10 bases, J lost 4 bases, and 21 bases stayed unmatched. Sequencing was performed with immunoSEQ multiplex PCR; in TCRdb, only in-frame clones are kept and a portion is missing. The table shows about 98,000 clones, with more than 90% occurring only once. Sequencing was done on a sample of T cells isolated from PBMCs. This TCR was sampled from a human donor in good health. The chain combines TRBV11-1 with TRBJ2-2, with 10 positions matching TRBD2. The CDR3 loop reads CATLDPPVAGGPGTGELFF. CDR3 sequence (DNA): TGTGCCACCCTCGACCCCCCGGTAGCGGGGGGCCCGGGCACCGGGGAGCTGTTTTTT.